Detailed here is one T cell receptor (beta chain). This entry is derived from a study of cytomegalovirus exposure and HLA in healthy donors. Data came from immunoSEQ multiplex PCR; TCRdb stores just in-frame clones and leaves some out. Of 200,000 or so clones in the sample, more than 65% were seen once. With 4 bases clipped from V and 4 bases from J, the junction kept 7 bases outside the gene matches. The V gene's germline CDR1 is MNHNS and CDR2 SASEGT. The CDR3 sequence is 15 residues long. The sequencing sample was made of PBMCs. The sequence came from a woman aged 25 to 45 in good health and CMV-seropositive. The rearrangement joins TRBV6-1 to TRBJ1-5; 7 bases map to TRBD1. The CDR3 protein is CASSVEGGGNQPQHF. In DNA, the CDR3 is TGTGCCAGCAGTGTGGAAGGGGGCGGGAATCAGCCCCAGCATTTT.